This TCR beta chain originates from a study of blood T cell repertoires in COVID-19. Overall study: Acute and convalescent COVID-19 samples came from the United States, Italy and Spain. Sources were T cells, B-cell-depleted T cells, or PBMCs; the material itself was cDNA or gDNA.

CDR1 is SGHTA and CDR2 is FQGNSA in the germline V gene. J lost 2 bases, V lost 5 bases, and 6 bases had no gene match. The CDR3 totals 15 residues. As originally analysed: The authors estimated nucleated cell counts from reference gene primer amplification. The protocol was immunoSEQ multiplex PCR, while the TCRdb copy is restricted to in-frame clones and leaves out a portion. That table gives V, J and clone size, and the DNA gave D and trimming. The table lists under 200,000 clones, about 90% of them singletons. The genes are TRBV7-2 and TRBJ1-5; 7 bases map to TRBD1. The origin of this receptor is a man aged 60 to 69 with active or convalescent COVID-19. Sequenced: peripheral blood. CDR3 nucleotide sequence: TGTGCCAGCAGCCCCCCAGGGGGTGGCAATCAGCCCCAGCATTTT. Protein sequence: CASSPPGGGNQPQHF.